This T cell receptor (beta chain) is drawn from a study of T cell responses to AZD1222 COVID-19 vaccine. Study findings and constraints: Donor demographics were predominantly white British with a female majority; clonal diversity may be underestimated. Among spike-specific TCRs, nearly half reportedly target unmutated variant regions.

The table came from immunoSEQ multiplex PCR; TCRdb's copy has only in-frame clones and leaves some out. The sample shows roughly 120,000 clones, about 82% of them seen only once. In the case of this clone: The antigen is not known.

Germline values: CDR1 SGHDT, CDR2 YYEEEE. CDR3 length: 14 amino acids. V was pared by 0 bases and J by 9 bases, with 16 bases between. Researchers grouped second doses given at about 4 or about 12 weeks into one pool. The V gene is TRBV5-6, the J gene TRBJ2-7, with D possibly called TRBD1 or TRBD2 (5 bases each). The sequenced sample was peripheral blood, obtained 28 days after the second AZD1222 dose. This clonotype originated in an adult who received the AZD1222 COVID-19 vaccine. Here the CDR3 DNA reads TGTGCCAGCAGCTTGGCCGGGGACCTTAGTGGGCAGTACTTC. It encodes CASSLAGDLSGQYF. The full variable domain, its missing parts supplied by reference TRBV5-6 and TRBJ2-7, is DAGVTQSPTHLIKTRGQQVTLRCSPKSGHDTVSWYQQALGQGPQFIFQYYEEEERQRGNFPDRFSGHQFPNYSSELNVNALLLGDSALYLCASSLAGDLSGQYFGPGTRLTVT.